The 28 T cell receptor beta chains presented below share a single source sample, sequenced in a study of monozygotic twins with inflammatory bowel disease. TCRdb re-analyzed the 5' RACE reads; it lists each CDR3 protein once, without DNA. The sample totals about 300,000 distinct CDR3 sequences; its top ten clones hold roughly 5.2%. Specimen: blood. These receptors all stem from a human donor with ulcerative colitis or Crohn's disease, or a healthy co-twin of an affected twin (not recorded which).

The gene calls are TRBV27 and TRBJ2-2; the D gene TCRdb calls, TRBD1, cannot be checked with no DNA. Germline CDR1 reads MNHEY; CDR2 reads SMNVEV (reference sequence). CDR3 size: 21 residues. CDR3 loop: CASSLYVPAEDGTVNTGELFF.

V usage is TRBV6-5 and J usage is TRBJ1-1. The CDR3 is 13 amino acids. Germline V gene data show CDR1 as MNHEY and CDR2 as SVGAGI. The CDR3 here is CASKISGNTEAFF.

The rearrangement links TRBV20-1 to TRBJ2-7. Germline values: CDR1 DFQATT, CDR2 SNEGSKA (reference sequence). This CDR3 has 13 amino acids. The CDR3 reads CSASNDRSVGQYF.

The chain links TRBV6-2 or TRBV6-3 to TRBJ1-6; the TCRdb call, TRBD1, lacks DNA for checking. CDR1 and CDR2 (germline): MNHEY, SVGEGT. The CDR3 extends over 14 amino acids. CDR3 loop: CASSYRQGLSPLHF.

The gene calls are TRBV12-3 or TRBV12-4 and TRBJ1-5; the TCRdb D gene call, TRBD1, has no DNA to confirm it. CDR3 length: 14 amino acids. The CDR3 here is CASSFQGWVQPQHF.

J is TRBJ2-5 and V is TRBV7-2; the D gene TCRdb calls, TRBD1, cannot be checked with no DNA. The CDR3 runs 14 residues. Germline-derived CDR1 and CDR2 are SGHTA and FQGNSA. Here the CDR3 reads CASSFFGGRETQYF. Filled out from reference TRBV7-2 and TRBJ2-5, the complete variable domain reads GAGVSQSPSNKVTEKGKDVELRCDPISGHTALYWYRQSLGQGLEFLIYFQGNSAPDKSGLPSDRFSAERTGGSVSTLTIQRTQQEDSAVYLCASSFFGGRETQYFGPGTRLLVL.

CDR3 amino acids: CAISPGPPTGELFF. The gene calls are TRBV10-3 and TRBJ2-2; the TCRdb D gene call, TRBD1, has no DNA to confirm it. Looked up from germline, CDR1 is ENHRY and CDR2 is SYGVKD. This CDR3 region has 14 residues.

The chain recombines TRBV7-3 with TRBJ1-6; TCRdb outputs TRBD1, but without DNA this stays unchecked. CDR3 size: 16 residues. CDR1 is SGHTA and CDR2 is FQGTGA in the germline V gene. Here the CDR3 reads CASSLRGGRMSSPLHF.

The chain has TRBV28 and TRBJ1-5; absent DNA, TCRdb's TRBD1 call cannot be checked. Germline V gives CDR1 MDHEN, CDR2 SYDVKM. The CDR3 sequence is 14 residues long. The CDR3 loop is CASSFGPGAQPQHF.

The genes are TRBV7-2 and TRBJ2-1; TCRdb reports TRBD2, a call that lacks DNA to check it against. CDR3 length: 15 residues. The germline CDR1 and CDR2 sequences are SGHTA and FQGNSA. This CDR3 reads CASSLFTSTIGEQFF.

The chain carries TRBV5-6 and TRBJ2-7; TCRdb lists TRBD1, though no DNA is available to test this call. CDR1 and CDR2 from the germline V gene are SGHDT and YYEEEE. This CDR3 is built from 14 residues. CDR3 sequence: CASSFKTGVYEQYF.

The V and J genes are TRBV30 and TRBJ2-2. The CDR3 has 11 amino acids. Germline V CDR1 and CDR2: GTSNPN, SVGIG (reference sequence). The CDR3 loop is CAWGNTGELFF. Supplemented by reference TRBV30 and TRBJ2-2, the full variable domain reads SQTIHQWPATLVQPVGSPLSLECTVEGTSNPNLYWYRQAAGRGLQLLFYSVGIGQISSEVPQNLSASRPQDRQFILSSKKLLLSDSGFYLCAWGNTGELFFGEGSRLTVL.

This chain uses TRBV5-1 with TRBJ2-7; TCRdb picks TRBD1, but there is no DNA to check that call. Germline lookup yields CDR1 SGHRS and CDR2 YFSETQ. The CDR3 consists of 14 residues. CDR3 region: CASSSTGEGYEQYF.

J is TRBJ2-7 and V is TRBV7-2; TCRdb's D call of TRBD1 is untestable without DNA. The germline V gene encodes CDR1 SGHTA and CDR2 FQGNSA. The CDR3 spans 14 residues. CDR3 protein: CASSSRQGALEQYF.

The chain uses TRBV5-1 and TRBJ2-3. The CDR3 totals 17 residues. In germline, CDR1 is SGHRS, CDR2 YFSETQ. This CDR3 reads CASSLYFGRTSTDTQYF.

CDR3: CATSHSSIYNEQFF. The chain combines TRBV2 with TRBJ2-1; the D gene TCRdb calls, TRBD2, cannot be checked with no DNA. The CDR3 contains 14 residues. From germline, CDR1 is SNHLY and CDR2 FYNNEI.

The rearrangement uses TRBV7-2 and TRBJ1-6; TCRdb names TRBD1, which stays unverified in the absence of DNA. The CDR3 is 17 residues long. The germline V gene has CDR1 SGHTA and CDR2 FQGNSA. The CDR3 protein is CASSGPLRGTLNSPLHF.

The chain links TRBV2 to TRBJ2-3. CDR1 and CDR2 (germline): SNHLY, FYNNEI. This CDR3 is built from 15 residues. CDR3 sequence: CASSDLVKGTDTQYF.

This rearrangement joins TRBV6-5 to TRBJ1-2; as DNA is missing, the TRBD1 call by TCRdb cannot be tested. Germline V CDR1 and CDR2: MNHEY, SVGAGI. This CDR3 is 14 amino acids long. This CDR3 is CASSYGGRGYGYTF.

The chain links TRBV20-1 to TRBJ2-7; the TCRdb call, TRBD1, lacks DNA for checking. There are 11 residues in the CDR3. The germline V gene encodes CDR1 DFQATT and CDR2 SNEGSKA (reference sequence). The CDR3 protein is CSASPGGEQYF.

The chain has TRBV12-3 or TRBV12-4 and TRBJ1-6; the TRBD1 assignment by TCRdb is unverifiable without DNA. The CDR3 covers 15 residues. This CDR3 is CASSLGDRYNSPLHF.

V is TRBV7-2 and J is TRBJ2-6; TCRdb's assignment of TRBD1 cannot be checked, as there is no DNA. CDR1 is SGHTA, CDR2 FQGNSA, per germline. CDR3 length: 17 amino acids. CDR3: CASSGLGQGTGANVLTF.

The rearrangement links TRBV3-1 to TRBJ1-2. Germline loops: CDR1 LGHDT, CDR2 YNNKEL (reference sequence). The CDR3 consists of 15 residues. CDR3 sequence reads: CASSQELGPFGGYTF.

This chain joins TRBV4-3 and TRBJ2-1; the TCRdb D gene call, TRBD2, has no DNA to confirm it. Per the germline V gene, CDR1 is LGHNA and CDR2 is YSLEER. This CDR3 region has 18 residues. The CDR3 spells CASSQDYGGLADPNEQFF.

CDR3 sequence reads: CSARPPGNQPQHF. This rearrangement joins TRBV20-1 to TRBJ1-5; TCRdb proposes TRBD1, but this gene call is untestable without DNA. This CDR3 has 13 residues. In germline, CDR1 is DFQATT, CDR2 SNEGSKA (reference sequence).

The chain couples TRBV12-3 or TRBV12-4 to TRBJ1-2; TCRdb outputs TRBD1, but without DNA this stays unchecked. The CDR3 runs to 13 residues. This CDR3 reads CASSQGARNGYTF.

The chain employs TRBV27 and TRBJ1-2; TCRdb gives TRBD1 as the D gene, but with no DNA this cannot be confirmed. CDR3 length: 15 amino acids. Germline V gene sequence: CDR1 MNHEY, CDR2 SMNVEV (reference sequence). CDR3 loop: CASSSDLQGNYGYTF.

This chain links TRBV6-2 or TRBV6-3 with TRBJ2-1; TCRdb picks TRBD2, but there is no DNA to check that call. The CDR3 has 19 amino acids. Germline loops: CDR1 MNHEY, CDR2 SVGEGT. CDR3 sequence reads: CASSYSPGGAGGLYNEQFF.